Below, 17 T cell receptor beta chains from the same sample are listed, as sequenced in a study of a mutant IDH1 vaccine in newly diagnosed glioma. The time point: week 47, end of study. One vaccine dose held 300 ug of mutant IDH1 20-mer peptide and came with topical imiquimod. Sequencing used immunoSEQ multiplex PCR; TCRdb keeps in-frame clones, though not all of them. This table holds about 84,000 clones, around four fifths found once. No cognate antigen is known for these TCRs. The source was PBMCs, collected from a glioma patient whose treatment included an IDH1 peptide vaccine. The receptor source for this set is a man aged 35-49 years with glioma.

The chain is built from TRBV5-5 and TRBJ2-5; D remains unclear. V shed 0 bases and J shed 1 base, with 10 bases lying between them. Germline V gene data show CDR1 as SGHKS and CDR2 as YYEKEE (reference sequence). The CDR3 extends over 15 amino acids. CDR3 residues: CASSLVAAFQETQYF. In DNA form, the CDR3 reads TGTGCCAGCAGCTTGGTTGCAGCCTTCCAAGAGACCCAGTACTTC.

This rearrangement joins TRBV7-2 to TRBJ2-1, with 9 bases fitting TRBD1. Losses at the gene ends were 5 bases for V and 0 bases for J; bases not matched to a gene: 8. The CDR3 spans 17 residues. CDR1 and CDR2 (germline): SGHTA, FQGNSA. The DNA of the CDR3 is TGTGCCAGCAGCATGACAGGGGGAAAGATCTCCTACAATGAGCAGTTCTTC. Translated, it gives CASSMTGGKISYNEQFF. The whole variable domain, remainder taken from reference TRBV7-2 and TRBJ2-1, is GAGVSQSPSNKVTEKGKDVELRCDPISGHTALYWYRQSLGQGLEFLIYFQGNSAPDKSGLPSDRFSAERTGGSVSTLTIQRTQQEDSAVYLCASSMTGGKISYNEQFFGPGTRLTVL.

The chain links TRBV19 to TRBJ1-2; D perhaps matches TRBD1 (6 bases). The CDR3 is 14 amino acids. V was shortened by 5 bases and J by 8 bases, with 18 bases between the two germline ends. CDR1 is LNHDA, CDR2 SQIVND, per germline (reference sequence). CDR3 residues: CASSADRTSGGYTF. CDR3 bases: TGTGCCAGTAGTGCTGACAGGACCTCAGGAGGCTACACCTTC.

The chain couples TRBV27 to TRBJ1-2; no clear D. The CDR3 consists of 17 residues. The V and J ends lost 0 bases and 4 bases respectively, with 18 bases between them. Germline assignment: CDR1 MNHEY and CDR2 SMNVEV (reference sequence). The CDR3 DNA reads as TGTGCCAGCAGTTTATCGAACGCGGCGTCCCGGTCCTATGGCTACACCTTC. As protein: CASSLSNAASRSYGYTF.

The genes are TRBV29-1 and TRBJ2-5; D ambiguous. The germline gives CDR1 SQVTM, CDR2 ANQGSEA. Trimming cost V 4 bases and J 3 bases, with 18 bases left between them. This CDR3 region has 15 residues. The CDR3 region has the DNA TGCAGCGTTGTTGTAGTCACCATAATCAAAGAGACCCAGTACTTC. Protein sequence: CSVVVVTIIKETQYF.

This chain uses TRBV13 with TRBJ1-2, with D hard to call. The germline V gene has CDR1 PRHDT and CDR2 FYEKMQ (reference sequence). Trimming removed 0 bases at V and 4 bases at J, with 12 bases between. This CDR3 region has 15 residues. The CDR3 bases are TGTGCCAGCAGCTTAGGTGTCAGAAAAACCTATGGCTACACCTTC. It yields the protein CASSLGVRKTYGYTF.

The chain carries TRBV4-2 and TRBJ2-1; 7 bases agree with TRBD2. The trim removed 0 bases at V and 15 bases at J, leaving 5 bases unmatched. CDR1 is LGHNA, CDR2 YNFKEQ, per germline. This CDR3 has 12 residues. CDR3 bases: TGTGCCAGCAGCCAAGATCGGGGGGACCTGTTCTTC. It yields the protein CASSQDRGDLFF.

The rearrangement joins TRBV19 to TRBJ1-6; 7 nucleotides align to TRBD1. V shed 1 base and J 9 bases; nucleotides not matched to a gene: 3. The CDR3 contains 14 residues. The germline V gene has CDR1 LNHDA and CDR2 SQIVND (reference sequence). CDR3 sequence (DNA): TGTGCCAGTAGTATAGGGGACAGAGTTTCACCCCTCCACTTT. This sequence encodes CASSIGDRVSPLHF.

The chain couples TRBV11-2 to TRBJ1-4; the D gene is possibly TRBD1 (5 bases). The V end was cut by 5 bases, the J end by 6 bases, with 13 bases between. Germline-derived CDR1 and CDR2 are SGHAT and FQNNGV. This CDR3 has 14 residues. CDR3 region: CASSPQGLDEKLFF. The DNA for the CDR3 is TGTGCCAGCAGCCCCCAGGGCCTGGATGAAAAACTGTTTTTT.

The chain has TRBV4-3 and TRBJ2-1; D gene ambiguous. The length of the CDR3 is 17 residues. CDR1 is LGHNA, CDR2 YSLEER, per germline. V was shortened by 0 bases and J by 0 bases, with 12 bases between the two germline ends. In DNA, the CDR3 is TGCGCCAGCAGCCAAGATCTGCCAGGAAGCTCCTACAATGAGCAGTTCTTC. It encodes CASSQDLPGSSYNEQFF.

The sample holds one count of this clone. This chain joins TRBV10-3 and TRBJ2-2; D is perhaps TRBD1 or TRBD2 (5 bases each). In germline, CDR1 is ENHRY, CDR2 SYGVKD. The CDR3 consists of 14 residues. V shed 2 bases and J shed 6 bases, with 10 bases lying between them. The CDR3 DNA follows: TGTGCCATCAGTGAGCGGATGGGACCCGGGGAGCTGTTTTTT. It translates to CAISERMGPGELFF.

CDR3 region: CASSAFGIFFGTIYF. The CDR3 DNA is TGTGCCAGCAGTGCTTTCGGGATCTTTTTTGGCACCATATATTTT. The gene calls are TRBV28 and TRBJ1-3; unclear D gene. CDR3 size: 15 residues. The V end was cut by 5 bases, the J end by 9 bases, with 20 bases between. The germline V gene has CDR1 MDHEN and CDR2 SYDVKM.

On this clone itself: Compared with germline, one end of the junction differs, possibly owing to a read error. The chain uses TRBV5-4 and TRBJ2-3; 7 nucleotides agree with TRBD2. This CDR3 is 15 amino acids long. Germline V gene lookup returns CDR1 SGHNT and CDR2 YYREEE (reference sequence). The CDR3 bases are TGTGCCAGCAGCTTAAGCGGGGAGGGCACTGATACGCAGTATTTT. Translation gives CASSLSGEGTDTQYF. Full variable domain (remainder filled in from reference TRBV5-4 and TRBJ2-3): ETGVTQSPTHLIKTRGQQVTLRCSSQSGHNTVSWYQQALGQGPQFIFQYYREEENGRGNFPPRFSGLQFPNYSSELNVNALELDDSALYLCASSLSGEGTDTQYFGPGTRLTVL.

This chain links TRBV15 with TRBJ1-4; D gene unclear. The germline V gene has CDR1 LNHNV and CDR2 YYDKDF (reference sequence). The CDR3 loop spans 16 amino acids. Trimming cost V 3 bases and J 5 bases, with 16 bases left between them. CDR3 protein: CATSRDPGRRNEKLFF. For the CDR3, the DNA is TGTGCCACCAGCAGGGATCCCGGACGGCGGAATGAAAAACTGTTTTTT.

The chain carries TRBV9 and TRBJ2-3, with TRBD2 matching 7 bases. Germline CDR1 and CDR2: SGDLS and YYNGEE. V lost 0 bases, J lost 3 bases, and 10 bases stayed unmatched. The CDR3 loop spans 17 amino acids. CDR3 in DNA: TGTGCCAGCAGCGTAGGACCTAGCGGCTTCGGTACAGATACGCAGTATTTT. Amino acid sequence: CASSVGPSGFGTDTQYF. The complete variable domain, with remaining parts taken from reference TRBV9 and TRBJ2-3, reads DSGVTQTPKHLITATGQRVTLRCSPRSGDLSVYWYQQSLDQGLQFLIQYYNGEERAKGNILERFSAQQFPDLHSELNLSSLELGDSALYFCASSVGPSGFGTDTQYFGPGTRLTVL.

V usage is TRBV18 and J usage is TRBJ2-3; 9 positions agree with TRBD1. CDR3 length: 15 residues. The V gene's germline CDR1 is KGHSH and CDR2 LQKENI. The ends lost 4 bases at V and 3 bases at J; junction bases unmatched: 5. CDR3 loop: CASSRTGVGTDTQYF. The CDR3 region has the DNA TGTGCCAGCTCACGGACAGGGGTTGGGACAGATACGCAGTATTTT.

This chain connects TRBV28 to TRBJ2-5, with 12 bases matching TRBD2. Germline assignment: CDR1 MDHEN and CDR2 SYDVKM. J was trimmed by 5 bases and V by 6 bases; bases with no gene match: 7. The CDR3 length is 15 residues. CDR3 sequence (DNA): TGTGCCAGCAGCCGACGACTAGCGGGAGTTGAGACCCAGTACTTC. As protein: CASSRRLAGVETQYF.